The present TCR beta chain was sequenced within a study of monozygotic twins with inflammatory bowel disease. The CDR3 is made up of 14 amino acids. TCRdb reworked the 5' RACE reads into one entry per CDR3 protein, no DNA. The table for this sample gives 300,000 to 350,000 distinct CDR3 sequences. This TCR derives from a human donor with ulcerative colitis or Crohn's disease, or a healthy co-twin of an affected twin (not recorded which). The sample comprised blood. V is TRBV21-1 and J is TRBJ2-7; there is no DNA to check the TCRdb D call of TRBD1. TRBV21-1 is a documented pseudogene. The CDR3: CASRTRDRIDEQYF.